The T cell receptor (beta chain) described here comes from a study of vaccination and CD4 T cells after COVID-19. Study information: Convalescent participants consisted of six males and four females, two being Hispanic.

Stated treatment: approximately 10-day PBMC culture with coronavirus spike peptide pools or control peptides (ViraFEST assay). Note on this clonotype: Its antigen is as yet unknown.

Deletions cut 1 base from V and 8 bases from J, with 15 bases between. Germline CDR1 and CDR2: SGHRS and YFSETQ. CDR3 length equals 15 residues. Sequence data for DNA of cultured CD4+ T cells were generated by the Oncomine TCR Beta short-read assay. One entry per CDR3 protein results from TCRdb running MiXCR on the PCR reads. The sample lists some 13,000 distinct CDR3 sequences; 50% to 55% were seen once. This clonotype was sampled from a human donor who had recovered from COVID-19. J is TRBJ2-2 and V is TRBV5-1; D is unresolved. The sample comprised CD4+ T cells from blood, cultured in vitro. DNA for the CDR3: TGCGCCAGCAGCTTGCCAAGGACCGCGTCGGGGGAGCTGTTTTTT. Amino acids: CASSLPRTASGELFF.